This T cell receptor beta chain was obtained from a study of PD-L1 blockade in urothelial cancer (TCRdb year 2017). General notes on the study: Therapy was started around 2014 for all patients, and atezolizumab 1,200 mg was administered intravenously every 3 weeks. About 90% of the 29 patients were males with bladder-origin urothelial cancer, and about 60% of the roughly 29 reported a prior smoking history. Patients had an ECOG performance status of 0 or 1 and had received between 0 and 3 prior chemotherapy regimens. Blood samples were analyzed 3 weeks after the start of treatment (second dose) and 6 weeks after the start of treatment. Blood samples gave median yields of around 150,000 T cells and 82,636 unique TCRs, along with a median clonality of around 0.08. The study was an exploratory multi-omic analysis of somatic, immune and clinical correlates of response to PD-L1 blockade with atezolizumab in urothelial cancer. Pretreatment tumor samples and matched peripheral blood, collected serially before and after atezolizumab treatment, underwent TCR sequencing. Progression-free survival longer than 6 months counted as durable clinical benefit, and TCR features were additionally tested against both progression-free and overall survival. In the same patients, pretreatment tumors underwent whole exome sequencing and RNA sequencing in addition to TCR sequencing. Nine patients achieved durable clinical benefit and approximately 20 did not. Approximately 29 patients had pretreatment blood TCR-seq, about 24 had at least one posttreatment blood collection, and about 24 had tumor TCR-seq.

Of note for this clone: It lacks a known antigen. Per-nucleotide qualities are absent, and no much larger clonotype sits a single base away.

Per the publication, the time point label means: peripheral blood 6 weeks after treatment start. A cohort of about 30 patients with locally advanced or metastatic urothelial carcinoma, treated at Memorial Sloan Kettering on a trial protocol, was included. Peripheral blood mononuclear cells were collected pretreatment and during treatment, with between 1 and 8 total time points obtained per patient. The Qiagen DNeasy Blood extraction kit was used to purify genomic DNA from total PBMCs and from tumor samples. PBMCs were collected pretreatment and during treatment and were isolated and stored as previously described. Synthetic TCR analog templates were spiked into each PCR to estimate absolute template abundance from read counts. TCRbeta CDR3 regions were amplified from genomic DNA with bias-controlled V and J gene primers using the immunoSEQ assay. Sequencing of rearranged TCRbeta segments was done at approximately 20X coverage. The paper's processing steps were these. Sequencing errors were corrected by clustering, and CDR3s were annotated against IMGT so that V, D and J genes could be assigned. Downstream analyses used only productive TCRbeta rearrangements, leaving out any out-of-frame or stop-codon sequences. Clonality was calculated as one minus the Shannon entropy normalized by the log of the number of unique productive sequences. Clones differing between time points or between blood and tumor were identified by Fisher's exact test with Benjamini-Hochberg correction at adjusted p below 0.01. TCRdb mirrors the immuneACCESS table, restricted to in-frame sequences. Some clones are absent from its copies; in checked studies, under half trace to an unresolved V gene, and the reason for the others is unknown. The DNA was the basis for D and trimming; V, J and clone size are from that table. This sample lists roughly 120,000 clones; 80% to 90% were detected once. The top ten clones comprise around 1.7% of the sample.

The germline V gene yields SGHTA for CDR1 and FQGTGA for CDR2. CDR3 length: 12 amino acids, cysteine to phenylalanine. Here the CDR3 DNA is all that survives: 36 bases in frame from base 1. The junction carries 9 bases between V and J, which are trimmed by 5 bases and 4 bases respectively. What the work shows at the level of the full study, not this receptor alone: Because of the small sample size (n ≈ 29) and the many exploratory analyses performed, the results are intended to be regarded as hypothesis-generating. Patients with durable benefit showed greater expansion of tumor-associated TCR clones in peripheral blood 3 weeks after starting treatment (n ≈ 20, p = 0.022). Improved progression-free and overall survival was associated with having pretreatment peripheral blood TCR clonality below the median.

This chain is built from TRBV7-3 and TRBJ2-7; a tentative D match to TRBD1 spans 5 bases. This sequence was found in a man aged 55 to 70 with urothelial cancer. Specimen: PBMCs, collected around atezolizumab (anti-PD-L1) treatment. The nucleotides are TGTGCCAGCAGCCCGACAGCTTACGAGCAGTACTTC. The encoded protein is CASSPTAYEQYF.